One T cell receptor (beta chain) is described in this entry. Its antigen is not identified. This entry is derived from a study of cytomegalovirus exposure and HLA in healthy donors. Study results and caveats: Later examination showed HLA-associated TCR beta chains had greater clonal expansion than equally common others. Immune exposure was documented only through CMV serostatus.

This PCR relied on a set of 60 Vbeta primers and 13 Jbeta primers. Original analysis: Unique TCR beta chains numbered approximately 76 million in a later analysis, with roughly 11 million shared. Some clones are missing from TCRdb's copy, which holds only in-frame ones; the method was immunoSEQ multiplex PCR. V, J and clone size are taken as reported in that table, and D and trimming were inferred from the DNA itself. The profile covers 110,000 to 150,000 clones, with approximately 63% appearing a single time and about 2% taken by the ten largest. V dropped 4 bases and J dropped 2; count of bases not matched to a gene: 8. CDR1 and CDR2 from the germline V gene are SGHRS and YFSETQ. The CDR3 contains 16 residues.

Input material: PBMCs. This sequence was found in a woman aged 60 to 75 in good health and CMV-seropositive. The chain employs TRBV5-1 and TRBJ2-7; 11 nucleotides line up with TRBD2. CDR3 loop: CASSPGLTSGAYEQYF. The CDR3 nucleotides are TGCGCCAGCAGCCCCGGACTGACTAGCGGGGCCTACGAGCAGTACTTC. The full variable domain, rest sourced from reference TRBV5-1 and TRBJ2-7, is KAGVTQTPRYLIKTRGQQVTLSCSPISGHRSVSWYQQTPGQGLQFLFEYFSETQRNKGNFPGRFSGRQFSNSRSEMNVSTLELGDSALYLCASSPGLTSGAYEQYFGPGTRLTVT.